These 6 T cell receptor beta chains were all obtained from the same sample, sequenced in a study of T-cell reconstitution after alpha-beta-depleted transplantation in children. Unique molecular identifiers were incorporated when the TCRbeta library was constructed. One entry per CDR3 protein results from TCRdb running MiXCR on the PCR reads. The sample contains 95,000 to 150,000 distinct CDR3 sequences, about 21% of which appear only once. This material consisted of PBMCs, mostly from graft donor cells, taken 180 days after TCRalphabeta/CD19-depleted stem cell transplant. The receptor set was obtained from a male patient aged 2 to 9 who had a stem cell transplant for chronic granulomatous disease, so the T cells may come from the graft donor.

There are a few counts of this clonotype. The chain couples TRBV5-1 to TRBJ2-7, with 10 bases that match TRBD1. The CDR3 is made up of 16 amino acids. Germline V CDR1 and CDR2: SGHRS, YFSETQ. V lost 4 bases to trimming and J lost 5 bases; unmatched junction nucleotides: 12. This chain's CDR3 is CASSLELGQGRHEQYF. Here the CDR3 DNA reads TGCGCCAGCAGCCTGGAATTGGGACAGGGGCGCCACGAGCAGTACTTC.

Ten or more counts support this clonotype. The chain has TRBV5-1 and TRBJ1-3; unclear D gene. The CDR3 is made up of 12 amino acids. With 3 bases removed from V and 8 bases from J, the gap between germline ends came to 9 bases. CDR1 is SGHRS and CDR2 is YFSETQ in the germline V gene. The CDR3 loop is CASSSNLDTIYF. The CDR3 DNA reads as TGCGCCAGCAGCTCGAATCTAGACACCATATATTTT.

The rearrangement joins TRBV3-1 to TRBJ1-2; no clear D. The germline gives CDR1 LGHDT, CDR2 YNNKEL (reference sequence). The V and J ends lost 5 bases and 8 bases respectively, with 21 bases between them. The CDR3 spans 15 residues. CDR3 amino acids: CASSGLAGPQGGYTF. The CDR3 coding sequence is TGTGCCAGCAGCGGACTGGCTGGACCGCAAGGAGGCTACACCTTC.

This clonotype was picked up one time. J is TRBJ2-3 and V is TRBV7-3; D unresolved. The germline CDR1 and CDR2 sequences are SGHTA and FQGTGA. Trimming took 2 bases from V and 3 from J, leaving 6 bases between them. The CDR3 is 13 residues long. CDR3 nucleotides: TGTGCCAGCAGCTTATTTGGGACAGATACGCAGTATTTT. This codes for CASSLFGTDTQYF.

This clonotype was seen repeatedly, ten times or more. This chain links TRBV20-1 with TRBJ2-3; D is uncertain. Trimming removed 4 bases at V and 2 bases at J, with 7 bases between. The CDR3 has 12 amino acids. Germline CDR1 is DFQATT and CDR2 is SNEGSKA (reference sequence). Here the CDR3 DNA reads TGCAGTGCTATCGGAGACACAGATACGCAGTATTTT. It yields the protein CSAIGDTDTQYF.

The chain couples TRBV28 to TRBJ2-7, with D possibly TRBD2 on 6 matching bases. There are 15 residues in the CDR3. Trimming stripped 4 bases from V and 0 bases from J, with 13 bases between. The germline gives CDR1 MDHEN, CDR2 SYDVKM. CDR3 DNA sequence: TGTGCCAGCAGTTCCGTTAGCGGTAGCTCCTACGAGCAGTACTTC. Its translation: CASSSVSGSSYEQYF.